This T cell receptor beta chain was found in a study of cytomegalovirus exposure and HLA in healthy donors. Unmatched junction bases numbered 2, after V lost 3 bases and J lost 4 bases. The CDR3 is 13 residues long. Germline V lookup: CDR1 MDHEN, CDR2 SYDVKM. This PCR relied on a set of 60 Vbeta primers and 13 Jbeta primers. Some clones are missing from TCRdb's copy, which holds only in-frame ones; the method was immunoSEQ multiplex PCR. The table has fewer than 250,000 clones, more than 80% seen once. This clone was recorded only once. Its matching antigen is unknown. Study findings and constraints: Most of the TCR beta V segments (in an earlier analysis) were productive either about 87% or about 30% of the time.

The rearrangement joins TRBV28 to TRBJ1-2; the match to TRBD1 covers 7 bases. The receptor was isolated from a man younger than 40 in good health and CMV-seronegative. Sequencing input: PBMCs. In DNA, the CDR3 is TGTGCCAGCAGTTTCCAGGGGGTCTATGGCTACACCTTC. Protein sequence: CASSFQGVYGYTF.